Each of the 26 T cell receptor beta chains below was sequenced from the same sample in a study of T cells in Graves' hyperthyroidism and ophthalmopathy. The source material, RNA transcripts, was used to amplify TCR beta CDR3 regions. HTBI primers were employed in a first-round RT-PCR of the TCR CDR3. From the multiplex PCR reads, TCRdb called clonotypes with MiXCR, one entry per CDR3 protein. The sample has some 300,000 distinct CDR3 sequences; 16% are singletons. The sample was blood. Every receptor here comes from a man aged 25 to 40 with Graves' hyperthyroidism.

This clonotype was observed many times. The rearrangement links TRBV7-8 to TRBJ1-2, with D hard to call. Germline V gives CDR1 SGHVS, CDR2 FQNEAQ. Trimming left V 4 bases short and J 8 bases short, with 11 bases between. This CDR3 is 12 amino acids long. The CDR3 coding sequence is TGTGCCAGCAGCTCGGACGCCCGCGGCTACACCTTC. Its translation: CASSSDARGYTF.

This clonotype showed up many times. This chain joins TRBV28 and TRBJ2-3, with TRBD2 as a possible D gene (6 bases). This CDR3 is 16 amino acids long. Germline V lookup: CDR1 MDHEN, CDR2 SYDVKM. Trimming removed 3 bases at V and 5 bases at J, with 18 bases between. Here the CDR3 reads CASSFLAVPAVDTQYF. In DNA, the CDR3 is TGTGCCAGCAGTTTTTTAGCGGTCCCTGCGGTAGATACGCAGTATTTT.

This chain connects TRBV7-9 to TRBJ2-3, with no clear D. Trimming pared 1 base from V and 0 bases from J, leaving 11 bases between. The CDR3 is 16 residues long. From germline, CDR1 is SEHNR and CDR2 FQNEAQ (reference sequence). For the CDR3, the DNA is TGTGCCAGCAGCTTAGATAGGAGCGATAGCACAGATACGCAGTATTTT. Translation: CASSLDRSDSTDTQYF.

The rearrangement uses TRBV29-1 and TRBJ1-1; the D is unclear. Trimming pared 3 bases from V and 4 bases from J, leaving 12 bases between. This CDR3 spans 13 amino acids. Germline V gene data show CDR1 as SQVTM and CDR2 as ANQGSEA. CDR3 DNA sequence: TGCAGCGTTGAGTACAGTTTGGGCACTGAAGCTTTCTTT. It translates to CSVEYSLGTEAFF.

This clonotype showed up just a few times. The chain employs TRBV7-3 and TRBJ1-1; D ambiguous. The V end lost 1 base, the J end lost 2 bases, and 5 bases lay between the germline ends. Germline CDR1 is SGHTA and CDR2 is FQGTGA. CDR3 length equals 13 residues. CDR3 residues: CASSLIPNTEAFF. The CDR3 coding sequence is TGTGCCAGCAGCTTAATTCCCAACACTGAAGCTTTCTTT.

This clonotype came up many times. V is TRBV12-5 and J is TRBJ2-1, with D maybe TRBD1 (6 bases). The ends were cut back, 2 bases at V and 9 bases at J, with 17 bases in the middle. There are 15 residues in the CDR3. CDR1 is LGHNT, CDR2 FRNRAP, per germline. The CDR3 region is CASGLYPDRFGEQFF. CDR3 sequence (DNA): TGTGCTAGTGGTTTGTACCCGGACAGATTTGGTGAGCAGTTCTTC.

This clonotype was seen ten or more times. This chain links TRBV7-3 with TRBJ2-1; D may match TRBD1 or TRBD2 (5 bases each). The CDR3 extends over 15 amino acids. Germline lookup yields CDR1 SGHTA and CDR2 FQGTGA. The V end lost 5 bases, the J end lost 8 bases, and 19 bases lay between the germline ends. CDR3 sequence: CASSRGAEQAHEQFF. DNA for the CDR3: TGTGCCAGCAGCAGAGGGGCTGAACAGGCCCATGAGCAGTTCTTC. The whole variable domain, filled in from reference TRBV7-3 and TRBJ2-1, reads GAGVSQTPSNKVTEKGKYVELRCDPISGHTALYWYRQSLGQGPEFLIYFQGTGAADDSGLPNDRFFAVRPEGSVSTLKIQRTERGDSAVYLCASSRGAEQAHEQFFGPGTRLTVL.

In this sample, this clonotype turned up many times. The chain recombines TRBV11-2 with TRBJ2-1; weak D call: TRBD1 (5 bases). V was shortened by 6 bases and J by 2 bases, with 14 bases between the two germline ends. Germline-derived CDR1 and CDR2 are SGHAT and FQNNGV. This CDR3 is built from 15 residues. CDR3 sequence: CASRPTGRTYNEQFF. The CDR3 DNA reads as TGTGCCAGCAGGCCCACAGGCCGCACCTACAATGAGCAGTTCTTC.

Ten or more counts support this clonotype. The chain combines TRBV28 with TRBJ2-7; D possibly corresponds to TRBD2 (5 bases). Deletions cut 2 bases from V and 4 bases from J, with 12 bases between. Per germline, CDR1 MDHEN and CDR2 SYDVKM. The CDR3 covers 14 residues. The CDR3 bases are TGTGCCAGCAGTTTAAGAGCGGATTTGTACGAGCAGTACTTC. The encoded protein is CASSLRADLYEQYF.

For the CDR3, the DNA is TGTGCCTCGGGGGCGCGAGTTTCCAATGAAGCTTTCTTT. As protein: CASGARVSNEAFF. This sequence joins TRBV6-1 and TRBJ1-1, with a weak D call TRBD1 (6 bases). The length of the CDR3 is 13 residues. Per the germline V gene, CDR1 is MNHNS and CDR2 is SASEGT. Trimming pared 11 bases from V and 7 bases from J, leaving 20 bases between.

The chain uses TRBV24-1 and TRBJ2-1; D possibly corresponds to TRBD2 (7 bases). V shed 5 bases and J shed 8 bases, with 21 bases lying between them. Germline CDR1 KGHDR, CDR2 SFDVKD. The CDR3 runs 16 residues. CDR3 nucleotide sequence: TGTGCCACCAGTGCCCTGGCAGGGAGGGGGGAAGATGAGCAGTTCTTC. Its protein product is CATSALAGRGEDEQFF.

This clonotype appeared many times. This sequence joins TRBV6-1 and TRBJ2-7; either TRBD1 or TRBD2 may supply D (6 bases each). The CDR3 spans 13 residues. The germline gives CDR1 MNHNS, CDR2 SASEGT. The V and J ends lost 11 bases and 4 bases respectively, with 18 bases between them. CDR3 bases: TGTGCCGTTCGGGGGCGGGACCCGTACGAGCAGTACTTC. This codes for CAVRGRDPYEQYF.

There are many counts of this clonotype. This chain joins TRBV11-2 and TRBJ2-1, with TRBD2 matching over 7 bases. The CDR3 loop spans 18 amino acids. The J segment lost 0 bases and the V segment lost 0 bases, leaving 8 bases of the junction unmatched. The germline gives CDR1 SGHAT, CDR2 FQNNGV. CDR3 in amino acids: CASSLDERRGSSYNEQFF. CDR3 nucleotides: TGTGCCAGCAGCTTAGATGAGCGGCGGGGGAGCTCCTACAATGAGCAGTTCTTC.

Concerning this clonotype itself: The junction shows a germline mismatch at one end, possibly a read error. V is TRBV7-2 and J is TRBJ2-2; maybe TRBD2 (6 bases). This CDR3 is built from 14 residues. CDR1 is SGHTA and CDR2 is FQGNSA in the germline V gene. The CDR3 loop reads CATRWDRRVGEQFF. CDR3 sequence (DNA): TGTGCCACCCGATGGGACCGGAGGGTCGGGGAGCAGTTTTTT. Filled out from reference TRBV7-2 and TRBJ2-2, the complete variable domain reads GAGVSQSPSNKVTEKGKDVELRCDPISGHTALYWYRQSLGQGLEFLIYFQGNSAPDKSGLPSDRFSAERTGGSVSTLTIQRTQQEDSAVYLCATRWDRRVGEQFFGEGSRLTVL.

V gene TRBV28 combines with J gene TRBJ2-2; 11 bases align to TRBD2. Germline loops: CDR1 MDHEN, CDR2 SYDVKM. The J segment lost 1 base and the V segment lost 3 bases, leaving 10 bases of the junction unmatched. The CDR3 spans 19 residues. CDR3 in DNA: TGTGCCAGCAGTTTGGACCCGCCCACTAGCGGGAGGAACACCGGGGAGCTGTTTTTT. Protein product: CASSLDPPTSGRNTGELFF.

The rearrangement uses TRBV7-9 and TRBJ2-7, with D possibly TRBD2 on 5 matching bases. CDR3 length: 14 amino acids. The germline gives CDR1 SEHNR, CDR2 FQNEAQ (reference sequence). Trimming stripped 4 bases from V and 6 bases from J, with 16 bases between. The CDR3 loop is CASSSIEGFREQYF. The CDR3 DNA is TGTGCCAGCAGCTCAATCGAGGGTTTCCGCGAGCAGTACTTC.

There are many counts of this clonotype. The J gene is TRBJ2-5, the V gene TRBV10-3; D is unresolved. V was trimmed by 3 bases and J by 4 bases, leaving 9 bases between them. The length of the CDR3 is 13 residues. Germline V CDR1 and CDR2: ENHRY, SYGVKD. This chain's CDR3 is CAISDLVTETQYF. The CDR3 nucleotides are TGTGCCATCAGTGATCTGGTAACAGAGACCCAGTACTTC.

Many counts were recorded for this clonotype. This chain's CDR3 is CASSFTGQVYTGELFF. The DNA for the CDR3 is TGTGCCAGCAGCTTCACAGGACAGGTCTACACCGGGGAGCTGTTTTTT. This rearrangement joins TRBV7-2 to TRBJ2-2, with 7 bases aligning to TRBD1. There are 16 residues in the CDR3. The germline V gene has CDR1 SGHTA and CDR2 FQGNSA. The junction had 7 bases not matched to a gene; V was cut back by 3 bases and J by 3 bases. The whole variable domain, remainder taken from reference TRBV7-2 and TRBJ2-2, is GAGVSQSPSNKVTEKGKDVELRCDPISGHTALYWYRQSLGQGLEFLIYFQGNSAPDKSGLPSDRFSAERTGGSVSTLTIQRTQQEDSAVYLCASSFTGQVYTGELFFGEGSRLTVL.

This clonotype was detected a few times. As DNA, the CDR3 is TGTGCCACGTCTGGGGGTCACTCTGGAAACACCATATATTTT. As protein: CATSGGHSGNTIYF. This chain joins TRBV12-3 or TRBV12-4 and TRBJ1-3; D might be TRBD1 (5 bases). The CDR3 is 14 amino acids. Trimming removed 10 bases from V and 0 bases from J, with 13 bases in between.

There are many counts of this clonotype. This chain connects TRBV2 to TRBJ1-5; D gene unclear. Germline lookup yields CDR1 SNHLY and CDR2 FYNNEI. CDR3 length equals 13 residues. The V end lost 6 bases, the J end lost 7 bases, and 13 bases lay between the germline ends. The DNA for the CDR3 is TGTGCCAGCAGCGGACTCCCGGGGCAGCCCCAGCATTTT. Residues: CASSGLPGQPQHF.

This clonotype was detected only a few times. The rearrangement joins TRBV3-1 to TRBJ2-7, with 11 positions matching TRBD2. From germline, CDR1 is LGHDT and CDR2 YNNKEL (reference sequence). Germline trimming cut 0 bases from V and 0 bases from J; bases unmatched to any gene: 13. The CDR3 contains 20 residues. This CDR3 is CASSQDDRLAGGSLSYEQYF. The DNA for the CDR3 is TGTGCCAGCAGCCAAGATGATCGGCTAGCGGGAGGCTCTCTCTCCTACGAGCAGTACTTC.

This clonotype was found a few times. The chain uses TRBV9 and TRBJ2-1; possibly TRBD2 for D (5 bases). Trimming removed 0 bases at V and 9 bases at J, with 10 bases between. The CDR3 sequence is 13 residues long. From germline, CDR1 is SGDLS and CDR2 YYNGEE. The CDR3 spells CASSVASGSEQFF. CDR3 DNA: TGTGCCAGCAGCGTAGCCAGTGGGAGTGAGCAGTTCTTC.

This clonotype came up once. V and J are TRBV12-3 or TRBV12-4 and TRBJ2-5; D is possibly TRBD1 or TRBD2 (5 bases each). The length of the CDR3 is 14 residues. Trimming cost V 6 bases and J 3 bases, with 14 bases left between them. The CDR3 sequence is CASSLMQGEETQYF. Here the CDR3 DNA reads TGTGCCAGCAGCCTTATGCAGGGAGAAGAGACCCAGTACTTC.

This CDR3 is CASTGYRDLDEQYF. The DNA for the CDR3 is TGTGCCAGCACTGGGTACAGGGATTTGGACGAGCAGTACTTC. The genes are TRBV2 and TRBJ2-7, with TRBD1 as a possible D gene (6 bases). Germline-derived CDR1 and CDR2 are SNHLY and FYNNEI. CDR3 size: 14 residues. With 7 bases removed from V and 5 bases from J, the gap between germline ends came to 18 bases.

This clonotype occurred many times. The chain couples TRBV7-2 to TRBJ1-1; 10 bases are a match to TRBD1. In germline, CDR1 is SGHTA, CDR2 FQGNSA. The CDR3 runs to 13 residues. J lost 10 bases, V lost 6 bases, and 8 bases had no gene match. As DNA, the CDR3 is TGTGCCAGCAGGACAGGGGGCGGGTTAATAGCTTTCTTT. This translates into CASRTGGGLIAFF.

The chain has TRBV15 and TRBJ2-4, with 11 bases fitting TRBD2. CDR1 and CDR2 (germline): LNHNV, YYDKDF (reference sequence). Trimming removed 5 bases from V and 7 bases from J; junction bases left unmatched: 10. CDR3 length equals 16 residues. CDR3 bases: TGTGCCACCAGCGAGGTAGCGGGAGGGTGGAGGAACATTCAGTACTTC. As protein: CATSEVAGGWRNIQYF. Full variable domain (missing parts from reference TRBV15 and TRBJ2-4): DAMVIQNPRYQVTQFGKPVTLSCSQTLNHNVMYWYQQKSSQAPKLLFHYYDKDFNNEADTPDNFQSRRPNTSFCFLDIRSPGLGDTAMYLCATSEVAGGWRNIQYFGAGTRLSVL.